This T cell receptor (beta chain) was recovered during a study of T cell responses to AZD1222 COVID-19 vaccine (dated by TCRdb to about 2021). Regarding the complete study: AZD1222 recipients with second doses at about 4 weeks or about 12 weeks were pooled, because spike-specific TCR depth and breadth did not differ between schedules. Enrollment into the trials was organized by age into subgroups of 18-55, 56-69 and 70-plus years, and those subgroups contained about 160, 30 and 59 TCR-sequenced participants, respectively. TCR sequencing was performed for roughly 250 trial participants, of whom about 200 were given two doses of AZD1222 and around 26 were given two doses of MenACWY control vaccine.

Remarks on this clone: What this receptor recognizes is not known. No base quality information exists; no much larger clone differs at one position.

Sample time point, as interpreted from the label and publication: baseline before first vaccination. The vaccinee samples were drawn from two UK trials, COV001 and COV002, one of which was a single-blind randomized controlled phase 2/3 trial testing AZD1222 (ChAdOx1 nCoV-19) in healthy adults. For TCRbeta chain sequencing, PBMC samples from trial participants were taken at day 0 and at day 28 after the second dose. From the cysteine up to the phenylalanine, the CDR3 has a length of 14 residues. The retained sequence is limited to the CDR3, 42 bases, with the frame set at the first base. CDR1 and CDR2 were assigned from the germline V gene (reference sequence) as LNHDA and SQIVND. V was cut back by 6 bases and J by 1 base, leaving a gap of 10 bases between them. The CDR3 regions of human TCRbeta chains were analyzed by immunosequencing. As for the original processing: TCRs in the repertoires were matched against a reference library of SARS-CoV-2-specific TCRs that had been generated with the MIRA antigen-specificity platform. Breadth meant the fraction of unique TCRs that were SARS-CoV-2-associated, whereas depth meant the fraction of total T cells that were SARS-CoV-2-associated. Using the MIRA data, every spike-specific TCR was mapped to the spike region that the TCR reacted to and assigned to either a CD4 or a CD8 class. Log10-transformed breadth and depth values were compared by one-way ANOVA with Sidak's multiple comparisons tests. As stored in TCRdb, this immuneACCESS dataset retains in-frame rearrangements with V and J assigned. A fraction of the clones does not appear; measured against another copy, unresolved V genes explain less than half of the discrepancy, and the remainder lacks a known reason. The D gene and trimming were derived from the DNA, and the V and J assignments and clone size from that table. This sample has 150,000 to 200,000 clones in its table, and approximately 92% of those were observed once. Together, the top ten hold approximately 2.2% of the sample.

What the work shows at the level of the full study, not this receptor alone: Because no day 14 peak-response samples were available, the repertoires could be characterized only after the peak T cell response. Conclusions about previously exposed vaccinees are limited because only five to seven AZD1222 recipients were SARS-CoV-2 seropositive at baseline. Reportedly, close to half of the unique spike-specific TCRs recognized epitopes lying outside the regions that are mutated in the B.1.351 and B.1.1.7 variants. Participants were mostly white British, with more females than males. The authors suggested clonal diversity may have been underestimated. The whole spike protein was spanned by vaccine-associated CD4 TCRs, and dominant responses were seen in regions 160-218 and 743-854. A significant rise in spike-specific TCR breadth and depth was observed after two AZD1222 doses relative to day 0 and relative to MenACWY recipients. In the small 56-69-year group, the increase in depth fell short of significance, most likely because of low power.

The source is an adult in good health. Recombination linked TRBV19 to TRBJ1-5; perhaps TRBD1 is the D gene, with 5 bases matching. The sequencing used peripheral blood, collected on day 0 of AZD1222 vaccination. The CDR3: CASSRGRSNQPQHF. The DNA is TGTGCCAGTAGCCGGGGGAGGAGCAATCAGCCCCAGCATTTT. The CDR3, completed at both ends by the reference TRBV19 and TRBJ1-5 genes, gives the full variable domain DGGITQSPKYLFRKEGQNVTLSCEQNLNHDAMYWYRQDPGQGLRLIYYSQIVNDFQKGDIAEGYSVSREKKESFPLTVTSAQKNPTAFYLCASSRGRSNQPQHFGDGTRLSIL.